The clone carrying this T cell receptor (beta chain) appeared once. These data are taken from a study of blood T cell repertoires in COVID-19. Libraries were prepared by immunoSEQ multiplex PCR; TCRdb keeps only in-frame clonotypes and omits some of them. The sample holds some 210,000 clones, approximately 78% seen once. Two negative PCRs, clearance, or symptom resolution characterized the recovered Cohort 3 donors. The CDR3 consists of 15 residues. The V gene lost 1 base and the J gene lost 6 bases, with 13 bases spanning the gap. Germline V CDR1 and CDR2: MNHNY, SVGAGI (reference sequence). The clonotype was recovered from a man between 35 and 55 years old who had recovered from COVID-19. Sequencing was carried out using PBMCs or T cells enriched from blood (not recorded which). This chain joins TRBV6-6 and TRBJ1-5, with D uncertain. CDR3 coding DNA: TGTGCCAGCAGTTACTTACACCGGGAGGGTCAGCCCCAGCATTTT. Residues: CASSYLHREGQPQHF.